The rows below give T cell receptor beta chains drawn from one sample of a study of cytotoxic CD8 clonotypes in ibrutinib-treated CLL. The repertoire was sequenced with immunoSEQ multiplex PCR; TCRdb's copy has only in-frame clones and lacks some. The table has 200,000 to 250,000 clones, around three quarters seen once; the top ten hold approximately 15%. The sample was PBMCs, taken after 24 months of ibrutinib treatment. The receptors derive from a human donor with chronic lymphocytic leukemia. Both conserved end residues are part of each CDR3. D genes are given only for firm matches. Only part of the rows carry a size: once, few, many, or a class if the clone is expanded.

d_gene	v_gene	abundance	j_gene	CDR3nt	CDR3aa
NA	TRBV6-6	NA	TRBJ2-1	TGTGCCAGCAGCTCGGTAGGGTTTGATGAGCAGTTCTTC	CASSSVGFDEQFF
NA	TRBV19	NA	TRBJ2-5	TGTGCCAGTACGGCGCGGATCGCGGAGACCCAGTACTTC	CASTARIAETQYF
TRBD1	TRBV12-5	NA	TRBJ1-1	TGTGCTAGTGAGCCGGACAGGGGCACTGAAGCTTTCTTT	CASEPDRGTEAFF
TRBD2	TRBV2	NA	TRBJ2-7	TGTGCCAGCAGTAGGACTAGCGGGATCCACGAGCAGTACTTC	CASSRTSGIHEQYF
TRBD1	TRBV7-2	NA	TRBJ2-7	TGTGCCAGCAGCTTAGACTTTTATCGGACAGGGAGCTACGAGCAGTACTTC	CASSLDFYRTGSYEQYF
NA	TRBV19	NA	TRBJ1-5	TGTGCCAGTAGTATCCCCTCCTATAGCAATCAGCCCCAGCATTTT	CASSIPSYSNQPQHF
NA	TRBV4-2	NA	TRBJ2-1	TGTGCCAGCAGCCAAGAGGAGCCAGGGTTTGACAATGAGCAGTTCTTC	CASSQEEPGFDNEQFF
TRBD2	TRBV10-3	NA	TRBJ2-1	TGTGCCATCAGTAGTACTAGCGGATACAATGAGCAGTTCTTC	CAISSTSGYNEQFF
TRBD2	TRBV28	NA	TRBJ2-7	TGTGCCAGCAGTTTCCCCCGAGCGGGGGGGTGGGAGCAGTACTTC	CASSFPRAGGWEQYF
TRBD1	TRBV6-5	NA	TRBJ2-5	TGTGCCAGCAGCCGCACGGACAGGGCCGGTGAGACCCAGTACTTC	CASSRTDRAGETQYF
NA	TRBV7-9	NA	TRBJ2-1	TGTGCCAGCAGCTTAGAGGGTAGCGGCTACAATGAGCAGTTCTTC	CASSLEGSGYNEQFF
TRBD2	TRBV7-3	NA	TRBJ2-5	TGTGCCAGCAGCTTATTTGGCCAATCGGGACTAGCGGGAGCAGGAGGGCAAGAGACCCAGTACTTC	CASSLFGQSGLAGAGGQETQYF
NA	TRBV5-8	NA	TRBJ2-7	TGTGCCAGCGGTCGGGTCAGCGAGCAGTACTTC	CASGRVSEQYF
NA	TRBV11-2	NA	TRBJ1-1	TGTGCCAGCAGCTTAAGTAGGTCGAACACTGAAGCTTTCTTT	CASSLSRSNTEAFF
TRBD2	TRBV5-1	NA	TRBJ2-7	TGCGCCAGCAGCCATTTACTTCGGGGGGGACCCTACGAGCAGTACTTC	CASSHLLRGGPYEQYF
NA	TRBV6-5	few	TRBJ2-7	TGTGCCAGCAGTTATGCCAAATCCTACGAGCAGTACTTC	CASSYAKSYEQYF
NA	TRBV18	NA	TRBJ2-7	TGTGCCAGCTCCCCTCGGGGAGACGGGGAGCAGTACTTC	CASSPRGDGEQYF
NA	TRBV7-9	NA	TRBJ1-2	TGTGCCAGCAGCGATCCCAAGACAGGAGGTAACTATGGCTACACCTTC	CASSDPKTGGNYGYTF
NA	TRBV28	NA	TRBJ2-2	TGTGCCAGCAGTTCAGGAGGGGAAGGTTACGGGGAGCTGTTTTTT	CASSSGGEGYGELFF
NA	TRBV9	few	TRBJ1-2	TGTGCCAGCAGCGACAGTTATGGCTACACCTTC	CASSDSYGYTF
TRBD1	TRBV27	NA	TRBJ2-5	TGTGCCAGCACTCGGACCTGGGGACAGGGAAAGACCCAGTACTTC	CASTRTWGQGKTQYF
NA	TRBV6-5	NA	TRBJ2-3	TGTGCCAGCAGTAGGGACGTAGCAGATACGCAGTATTTT	CASSRDVADTQYF
NA	TRBV6-5	NA	TRBJ1-4	TGTGCCAGCGGTCGGGGTGCTGAAAAACTGTTTTTT	CASGRGAEKLFF
TRBD1	TRBV7-9	NA	TRBJ2-7	TGTGCCAGCAGCATCCGGGACAGGGGTTACGAGCAGTACTTC	CASSIRDRGYEQYF
TRBD1	TRBV28	NA	TRBJ2-7	TGTGCCAGCAGTTATACAGGGGGCGAAAAGACCGAGCAGTACTTC	CASSYTGGEKTEQYF
NA	TRBV6-5	NA	TRBJ1-2	TGTGCCAGCAGTCCCTTATCGGGGAGCTATGGCTACACCTTC	CASSPLSGSYGYTF
TRBD2	TRBV5-1	NA	TRBJ2-1	TGCGCCAGCAGCGGGACTAGCGGGAACAATGAGCAGTTCTTC	CASSGTSGNNEQFF
NA	TRBV5-1	NA	TRBJ1-2	TGCGCCAGCAGCTTGGAGGCCACAGCTCCCCTCTATGGCTACACCTTC	CASSLEATAPLYGYTF
TRBD1	TRBV7-9	NA	TRBJ2-7	TGTGCCAGCAGCTACACCGGGACAGGGATTCACGAGCAGTACTTC	CASSYTGTGIHEQYF
NA	TRBV30	NA	TRBJ2-1	TGTGCCTGGAGTGGACTCAACCGAGGCTCCTACAATGAGCAGTTCTTC	CAWSGLNRGSYNEQFF
NA	TRBV7-2	once	TRBJ1-2	TGTGCCAGCAGCTTAGACAGTCACTATGGCTACACCTTC	CASSLDSHYGYTF
NA	TRBV27	NA	TRBJ2-1	TGTGCCAGCAGTTTAAGCGCCACCTCCTACAATGAGCAGTTCTTC	CASSLSATSYNEQFF
NA	TRBV5-1	NA	TRBJ2-1	TGCGCCAGCAGCTTCGCGCAGGGGTTGAATGAGCAGTTCTTC	CASSFAQGLNEQFF
NA	TRBV18	once	TRBJ2-5	TGTGCCAGCTCACCACCCTCGTCTCCCCATCGAGCCCAGTACTTC	CASSPPSSPHRAQYF
NA	TRBV6-6	NA	TRBJ2-1	TGTGCCAGCAGTTCAGGGATGAATGAGCAGTTCTTC	CASSSGMNEQFF
NA	TRBV28	NA	TRBJ2-7	TGTGCCAGCAGTTTACCGGGGGAAGTTTACGAGCAGTACTTC	CASSLPGEVYEQYF
TRBD2	TRBV7-9	many	TRBJ2-3	TGTGCCAGCAGCTACCGATCTAGCGGGAACACAGATACGCAGTATTTT	CASSYRSSGNTDTQYF